This T cell receptor beta chain was retrieved from a study of spatial heterogeneity in lung cancer. Study overall: A consistent excess of beta-chain over alpha-chain sequences was detected.

This clonotype is termed medium-sized (0.01 to 0.1%). The antigen is not known. Study outcomes and limitations: In blood, ubiquitous expanded tumor TCRs appeared more at resection than follow-up.

Every TCR cDNA molecule bore a unique molecular identifier. TCRdb reanalysed the 5' RACE reads using MiXCR and keeps one entry per CDR3 protein. The table shows 6,000 to 7,500 distinct CDR3 sequences, with 15% to 20% occurring only once. Time point denoted: sample taken at primary tumor resection. Whole RNA, isolated from tumor, nontumor lung or frozen PBMC, was sequenced without prior sorting. The donors comprised about 70 untreated early-stage non-small cell lung cancer patients. Germline V gene lookup returns CDR1 MNHEY and CDR2 SVGAGI. V lost 6 bases to trimming and J lost 1 base, with 9 bases between them. The length of the CDR3 is 13 residues.

This receptor was identified in a female donor with early-stage non-small cell lung cancer. The sequenced sample was PBMCs, obtained at surgery. V usage is TRBV6-5 and J usage is TRBJ1-1; D call uncertain. The DNA of the CDR3 is TGTGCCAGCAGGCGGGTCCCGAACACTGAAGCTTTCTTT. It specifies CASRRVPNTEAFF.